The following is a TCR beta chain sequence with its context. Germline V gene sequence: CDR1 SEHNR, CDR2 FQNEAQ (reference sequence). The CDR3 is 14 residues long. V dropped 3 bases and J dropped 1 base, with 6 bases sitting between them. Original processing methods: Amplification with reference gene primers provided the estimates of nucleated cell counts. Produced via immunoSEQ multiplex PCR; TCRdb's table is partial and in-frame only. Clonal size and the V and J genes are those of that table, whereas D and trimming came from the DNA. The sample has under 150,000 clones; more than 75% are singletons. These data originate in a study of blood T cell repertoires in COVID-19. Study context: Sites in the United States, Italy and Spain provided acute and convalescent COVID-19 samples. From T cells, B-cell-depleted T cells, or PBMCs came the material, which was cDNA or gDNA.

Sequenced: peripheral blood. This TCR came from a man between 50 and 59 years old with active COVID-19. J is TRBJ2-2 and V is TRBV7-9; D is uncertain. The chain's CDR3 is CASSFKQNTGELFF. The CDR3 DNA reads TGTGCCAGCAGCTTTAAACAGAACACCGGGGAGCTGTTTTTT.